Below are 2 T cell receptor beta chains sequenced from a single sample in a study of shared clonotypes between healthy human individuals (TCRdb year 2020). Receptor libraries were prepared by the immunoSEQ multiplex PCR assay. The source is immuneACCESS, and TCRdb retained only in-frame sequences with V and J called. Part of the clones is not carried over; for the studies checked, unresolved V genes explain less than half of this, and the remainder is unexplained. The sample data list about 2,500,000 clones, and over 85% of these were observed just once. The ten largest clones add up to roughly 0.13% of the sample. The sequenced sample consisted of naive CD4+ T cells sorted from blood. The sample's cell subset or site label, decoded: CD45RA+ positively selected. The receptors shown here come from a man aged 18 to 29 in good health.

The chain combines TRBV7-6 with TRBJ1-4, with D possibly being TRBD1 (6 bases). V was clipped by 4 bases and J by 10 bases, with 25 bases between them. CDR1 and CDR2 from the germline V gene are SGHVS and FNYEAQ. The CDR3 runs to 17 residues. The CDR3 DNA is TGTGCCAGCAGCTCACTATTATCAGGGGAACGGGAGGGAAAACTGTTTTTT. Amino acid sequence: CASSSLLSGEREGKLFF.

The chain combines TRBV9 with TRBJ2-7, with 16 bases lining up with TRBD2. The junction had 5 bases not matched to a gene; V was cut back by 2 bases and J by 12 bases. This CDR3 is 14 amino acids long. CDR1 SGDLS and CDR2 YYNGEE come from the germline V gene. The CDR3 here is CASSVGTSGGVRYF. CDR3 DNA: TGTGCCAGCAGCGTCGGGACTAGCGGGGGGGTTCGGTACTTC.